The clone carrying this T cell receptor beta chain was seen at least ten times. Its antigen is still unknown. These data belong to a study of regulatory T cells in long-lasting Graves disease. Building of the TCR beta libraries involved iRepertoire HTBI primers and Arm-PCR of CDR3 regions. TCRdb ran MiXCR on the multiplex PCR reads and lists one entry per CDR3 protein. The sample shows some 430,000 distinct CDR3 sequences, 20% to 25% of them seen only once. Time point: persistent/refractory GD, antithyroid drugs over 5 years with positive TRAb. Extracted RNA from PBMCs served as the source of the TCR library. Graves' disease diagnosis was established per American Thyroid Association guidelines. The CDR3 length is 16 residues. V lost 6 bases and J 0 bases, leaving 17 bases between the germline ends. In germline, CDR1 is SEHNR, CDR2 FQNEAQ (reference sequence). Notes on the study in general: The work looked only at peripheral blood and did not look at thyroid tissue. Persistent disease showed a preference for TRBV28, TRBJ1-2 and TRBJ2-5.

This sequence joins TRBV7-9 and TRBJ1-2; a weak D match, TRBD1 (5 bases). This TCR came from a female donor with Graves disease. Sequences were derived from peripheral blood mononuclear cells (PBMCs), sampled when the disease was refractory, from a patient treated with antithyroid drugs. The DNA of the CDR3 is TGTGCCAGCAGATCCGAAGGGGACCGAGCTAACTATGGCTACACCTTC. This sequence encodes CASRSEGDRANYGYTF.